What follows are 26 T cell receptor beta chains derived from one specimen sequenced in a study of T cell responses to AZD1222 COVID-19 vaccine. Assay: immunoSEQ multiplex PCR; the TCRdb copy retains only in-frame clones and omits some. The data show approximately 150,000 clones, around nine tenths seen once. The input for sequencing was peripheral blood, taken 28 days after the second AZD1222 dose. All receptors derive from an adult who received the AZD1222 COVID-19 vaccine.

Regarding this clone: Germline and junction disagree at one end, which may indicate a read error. CDR3 sequence (DNA): TGTGCCAGCAGTGAAGTACCTAGGGCAGCGGGGCACTTC. This codes for CASSEVPRAAGHF. This chain joins TRBV6-1 and TRBJ2-4, with 7 nucleotides matching TRBD2. The CDR3 is made up of 13 amino acids. The germline V gene has CDR1 MNHNS and CDR2 SASEGT.

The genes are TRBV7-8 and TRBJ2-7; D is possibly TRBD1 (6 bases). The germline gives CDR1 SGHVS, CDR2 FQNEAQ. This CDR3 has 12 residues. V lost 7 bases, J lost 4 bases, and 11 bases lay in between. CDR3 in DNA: TGTGCCAGCAAGGGGGTGAGATACGAGCAGTACTTC. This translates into CASKGVRYEQYF.

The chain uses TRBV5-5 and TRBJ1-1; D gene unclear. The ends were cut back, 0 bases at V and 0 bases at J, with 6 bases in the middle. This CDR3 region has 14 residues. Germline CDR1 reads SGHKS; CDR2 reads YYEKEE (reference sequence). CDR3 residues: CASSLDRLNTEAFF. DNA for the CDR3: TGTGCCAGCAGCTTGGATCGCCTGAACACTGAAGCTTTCTTT.

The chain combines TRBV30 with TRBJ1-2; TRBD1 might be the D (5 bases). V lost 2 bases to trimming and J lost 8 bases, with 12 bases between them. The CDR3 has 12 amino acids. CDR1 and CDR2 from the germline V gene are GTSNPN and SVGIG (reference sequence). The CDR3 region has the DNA TGTGCCTGGAGTCGGGACTCCCACGGCTACACCTTC. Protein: CAWSRDSHGYTF.

CDR3 sequence: CASSQESGGSPGGYTF. The DNA for the CDR3 is TGTGCCAGCAGCCAAGAATCGGGGGGCAGTCCCGGAGGCTACACCTTC. The gene calls are TRBV4-2 and TRBJ1-2, with a possible D match to TRBD1 (6 bases). Trimming shortened V by 0 bases and J by 8 bases, and 19 bases separated the two germline ends. The CDR3 runs 16 residues. Germline V gene sequence: CDR1 LGHNA, CDR2 YNFKEQ.

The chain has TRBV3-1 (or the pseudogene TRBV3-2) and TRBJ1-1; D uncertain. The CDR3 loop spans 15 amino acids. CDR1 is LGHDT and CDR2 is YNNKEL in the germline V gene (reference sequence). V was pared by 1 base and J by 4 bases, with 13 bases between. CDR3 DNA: TGTGCCAGCAGCCAAGCCACGCGAGTCGTCACTGAAGCTTTCTTT. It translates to CASSQATRVVTEAFF.

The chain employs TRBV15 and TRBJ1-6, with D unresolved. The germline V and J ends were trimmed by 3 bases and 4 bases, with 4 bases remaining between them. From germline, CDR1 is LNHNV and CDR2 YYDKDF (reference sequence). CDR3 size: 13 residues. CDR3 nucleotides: TGTGCCACCAGCAGCCTTTATAATTCACCCCTCCACTTT. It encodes CATSSLYNSPLHF. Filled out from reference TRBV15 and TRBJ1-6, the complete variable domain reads DAMVIQNPRYQVTQFGKPVTLSCSQTLNHNVMYWYQQKSSQAPKLLFHYYDKDFNNEADTPDNFQSRRPNTSFCFLDIRSPGLGDTAMYLCATSSLYNSPLHFGNGTRLTVT.

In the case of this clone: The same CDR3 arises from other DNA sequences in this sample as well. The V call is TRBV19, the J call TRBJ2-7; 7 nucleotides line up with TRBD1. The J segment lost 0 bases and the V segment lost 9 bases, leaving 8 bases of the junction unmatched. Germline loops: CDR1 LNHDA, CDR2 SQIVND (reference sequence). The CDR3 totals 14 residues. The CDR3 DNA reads TGTGCCAGCTCCCCCGGGACAGCCTCCTACGAGCAGTACTTC. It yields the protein CASSPGTASYEQYF.

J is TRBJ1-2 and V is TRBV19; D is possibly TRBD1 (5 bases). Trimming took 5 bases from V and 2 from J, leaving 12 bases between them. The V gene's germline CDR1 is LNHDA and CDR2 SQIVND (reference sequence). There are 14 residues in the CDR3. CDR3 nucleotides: TGTGCCAGTAGTCTCGGGACTGCCAACTATGGCTACACCTTC. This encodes CASSLGTANYGYTF.

The CDR3 sequence: CASSLNRQETQYF. Here the CDR3 DNA reads TGTGCCAGCTCCCTAAACAGGCAAGAGACCCAGTACTTC. V and J are TRBV18 and TRBJ2-5; a possible D gene is TRBD1 (5 bases). Germline-derived CDR1 and CDR2 are KGHSH and LQKENI. The CDR3 is 13 residues long. The V gene lost 6 bases and the J gene lost 2 bases, with 10 bases spanning the gap.

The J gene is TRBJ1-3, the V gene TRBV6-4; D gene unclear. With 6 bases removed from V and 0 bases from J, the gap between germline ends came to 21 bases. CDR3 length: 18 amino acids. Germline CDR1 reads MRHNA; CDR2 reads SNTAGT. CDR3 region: CASSPLAGRFFSGNTIYF. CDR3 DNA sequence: TGTGCCAGCAGCCCCTTGGCTGGCCGTTTCTTCTCTGGAAACACCATATATTTT.

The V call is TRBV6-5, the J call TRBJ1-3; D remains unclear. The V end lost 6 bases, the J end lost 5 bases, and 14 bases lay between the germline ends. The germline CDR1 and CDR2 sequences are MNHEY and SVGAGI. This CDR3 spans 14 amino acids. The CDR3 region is CASSDRGDRNTIYF. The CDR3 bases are TGTGCCAGCAGCGATCGAGGCGATCGAAACACCATATATTTT.

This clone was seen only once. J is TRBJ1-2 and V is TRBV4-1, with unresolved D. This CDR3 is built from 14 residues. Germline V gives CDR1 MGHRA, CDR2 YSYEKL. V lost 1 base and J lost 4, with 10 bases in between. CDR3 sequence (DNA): TGCGCCAGCAGCCAAGCAGGTCGCGGCTATGGCTACACCTTC. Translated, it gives CASSQAGRGYGYTF.

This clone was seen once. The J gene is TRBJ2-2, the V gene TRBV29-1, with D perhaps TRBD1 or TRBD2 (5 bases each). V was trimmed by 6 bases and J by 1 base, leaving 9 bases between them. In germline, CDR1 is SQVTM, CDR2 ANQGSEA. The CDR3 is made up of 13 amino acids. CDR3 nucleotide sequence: TGCAGCGTAGGGACGGAGAACACCGGGGAGCTGTTTTTT. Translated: CSVGTENTGELFF.

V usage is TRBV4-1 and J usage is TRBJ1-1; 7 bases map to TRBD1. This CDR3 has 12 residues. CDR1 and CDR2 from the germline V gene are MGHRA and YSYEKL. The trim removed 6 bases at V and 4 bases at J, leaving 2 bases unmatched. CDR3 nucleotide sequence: TGCGCCAGCAGTCCAGGGGGCACTGAAGCTTTCTTT. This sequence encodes CASSPGGTEAFF.

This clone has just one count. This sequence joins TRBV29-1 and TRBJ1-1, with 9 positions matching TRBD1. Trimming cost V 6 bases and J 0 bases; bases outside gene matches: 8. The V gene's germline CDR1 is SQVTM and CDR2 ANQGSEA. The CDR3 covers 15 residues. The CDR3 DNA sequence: TGCAGCGTCAACAGACAGGGGGGGGTGAACACTGAAGCTTTCTTT. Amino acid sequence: CSVNRQGGVNTEAFF.

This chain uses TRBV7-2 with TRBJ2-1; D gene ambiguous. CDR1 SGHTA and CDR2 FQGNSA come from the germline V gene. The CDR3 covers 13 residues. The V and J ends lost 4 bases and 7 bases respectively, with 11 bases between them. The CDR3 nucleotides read TGTGCCAGCAGCTCCGGATTGGGGAATGAGCAGTTCTTC. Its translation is CASSSGLGNEQFF.

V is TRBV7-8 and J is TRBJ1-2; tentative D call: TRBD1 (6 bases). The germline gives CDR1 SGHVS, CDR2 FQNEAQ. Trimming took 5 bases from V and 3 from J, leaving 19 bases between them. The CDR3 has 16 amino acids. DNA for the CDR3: TGTGCCAGCAGCCTCAGGTGGGGGGGCGCGGACTATGGCTACACCTTC. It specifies CASSLRWGGADYGYTF.

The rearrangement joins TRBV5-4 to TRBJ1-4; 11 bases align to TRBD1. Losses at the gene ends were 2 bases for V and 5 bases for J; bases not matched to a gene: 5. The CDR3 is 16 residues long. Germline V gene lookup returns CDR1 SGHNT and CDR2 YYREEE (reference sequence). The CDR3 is CASSLLRDRGNEKLFF. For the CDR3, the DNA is TGTGCCAGCAGCTTATTGCGGGACAGGGGGAATGAAAAACTGTTTTTT.

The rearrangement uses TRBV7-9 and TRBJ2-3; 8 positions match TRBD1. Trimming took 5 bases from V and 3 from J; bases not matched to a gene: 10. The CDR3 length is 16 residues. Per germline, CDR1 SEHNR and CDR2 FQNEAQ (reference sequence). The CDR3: CASSLWTGKRTDTQYF. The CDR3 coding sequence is TGTGCCAGCAGCCTGTGGACAGGGAAACGGACAGATACGCAGTATTTT.

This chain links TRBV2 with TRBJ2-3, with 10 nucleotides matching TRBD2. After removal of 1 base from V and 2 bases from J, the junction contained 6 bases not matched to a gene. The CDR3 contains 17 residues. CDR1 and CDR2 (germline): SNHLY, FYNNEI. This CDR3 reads CASSEGASGGFTDTQYF. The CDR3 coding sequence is TGTGCCAGCAGTGAAGGGGCTAGCGGGGGATTCACAGATACGCAGTATTTT.

Here the CDR3 DNA reads TGTGCCAGCAGCCCTCAGGGCTATGGCTACACCTTC. This sequence encodes CASSPQGYGYTF. This sequence joins TRBV7-2 and TRBJ1-2; tentative D call: TRBD1 (5 bases). Germline CDR1 SGHTA, CDR2 FQGNSA. The CDR3 runs to 12 residues. Trimming removed 5 bases from V and 4 bases from J, with 8 bases in between.

CDR3 DNA sequence: TGTGCCAGTAGTATGCTAGCTACATCCTACGAGCAGTACTTC. This translates into CASSMLATSYEQYF. The rearrangement joins TRBV19 to TRBJ2-7, with D possibly matching TRBD2 (5 bases). V lost 3 bases and J lost 1, with 10 bases in between. The CDR3 is made up of 14 amino acids. Germline CDR1 LNHDA, CDR2 SQIVND (reference sequence).

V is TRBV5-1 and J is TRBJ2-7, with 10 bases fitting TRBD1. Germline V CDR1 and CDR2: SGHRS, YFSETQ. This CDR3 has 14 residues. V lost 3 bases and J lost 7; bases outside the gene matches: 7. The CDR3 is CASSWRGTGEEQYF. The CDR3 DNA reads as TGCGCCAGCAGCTGGAGGGGGACAGGGGAAGAGCAGTACTTC.

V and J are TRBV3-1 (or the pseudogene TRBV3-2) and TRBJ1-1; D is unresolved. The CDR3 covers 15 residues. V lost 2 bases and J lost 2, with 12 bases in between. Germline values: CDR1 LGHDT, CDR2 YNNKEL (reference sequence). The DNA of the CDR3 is TGTGCCAGCAGCCAATCAGGCTCATTAAACACTGAAGCTTTCTTT. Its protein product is CASSQSGSLNTEAFF.

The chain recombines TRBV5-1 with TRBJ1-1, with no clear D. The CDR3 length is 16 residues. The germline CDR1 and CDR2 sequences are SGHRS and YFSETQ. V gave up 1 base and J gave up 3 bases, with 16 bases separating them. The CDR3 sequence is CASSLIPSIGDTEAFF. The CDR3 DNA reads TGCGCCAGCAGCTTGATACCCTCGATCGGGGACACTGAAGCTTTCTTT.